Listed here are 17 T cell receptor beta chains from one sample, sequenced in a study of blood T cell repertoires in COVID-19. Data came from immunoSEQ multiplex PCR; TCRdb stores just in-frame clones and leaves some out. This sample carries approximately 150,000 clones, about 90% of them seen once, and the ten largest clones take about 4.1%. Sequenced input: peripheral blood. These receptors were collected from a woman in her fifties or sixties with active or convalescent COVID-19.

This chain uses TRBV18 with TRBJ1-2; the D gene is possibly TRBD1 (5 bases). V was trimmed by 3 bases and J by 6 bases, leaving 11 bases between them. From germline, CDR1 is KGHSH and CDR2 LQKENI. The CDR3 extends over 13 amino acids. The CDR3 here is CASSPRVMDGYTF. For the CDR3, the DNA is TGTGCCAGCTCACCCAGGGTGATGGATGGCTACACCTTC.

The CDR3 protein is CATSDPMARVNNEQFF. CDR3 DNA sequence: TGTGCCACCAGCGACCCGATGGCGCGGGTTAACAATGAGCAGTTCTTC. The chain joins TRBV15 to TRBJ2-1; a possible D gene is TRBD2 (5 bases). Trimming pared 5 bases from V and 5 bases from J, leaving 19 bases between. The CDR3 contains 16 residues. CDR1 and CDR2 (germline): LNHNV, YYDKDF (reference sequence).

The rearrangement links TRBV18 to TRBJ2-1, with 7 bases aligning to TRBD2. Unmatched junction bases numbered 15, after V lost 0 bases and J lost 7 bases. Germline V CDR1 and CDR2: KGHSH, LQKENI. This CDR3 spans 18 amino acids. The CDR3 DNA reads as TGTGCCAGCTCACCACCGAGCCACTGGGGAGGGAACTTGAATGAGCAGTTCTTC. Amino acid sequence: CASSPPSHWGGNLNEQFF.

The V call is TRBV6-2 or TRBV6-3, the J call TRBJ2-1; unclear D gene. Germline V CDR1 and CDR2: MNHEY, SVGEGT. Trimming removed 4 bases from V and 10 bases from J, with 11 bases in between. The CDR3 runs to 12 residues. CDR3 residues: CASSSPRREQFF. The CDR3 region has the DNA TGTGCCAGCAGTTCCCCTCGGAGAGAGCAGTTCTTC.

Comment on this clone: This same CDR3 is encoded by further DNA sequences in the sample. The chain couples TRBV18 to TRBJ1-2; 7 positions match TRBD1. The CDR3 consists of 12 residues. Germline V CDR1 and CDR2: KGHSH, LQKENI. Germline trimming cut 3 bases from V and 7 bases from J; bases unmatched to any gene: 2. The CDR3: CASSPDRVGYTF. CDR3 DNA sequence: TGTGCCAGCTCACCTGACAGGGTTGGCTACACCTTC.

This chain joins TRBV18 and TRBJ1-1; D not certain. Germline V gene lookup returns CDR1 KGHSH and CDR2 LQKENI. V lost 3 bases and J lost 1, with 9 bases in between. The CDR3 has 14 residues. In DNA, the CDR3 is TGTGCCAGCTCACCCGGGTCCCCGAACACTGAAGCTTTCTTT. The encoded protein is CASSPGSPNTEAFF.

This chain joins TRBV11-3 and TRBJ2-7, with 9 bases identical to TRBD2. This CDR3 has 13 residues. CDR1 is SGHNT and CDR2 is YENEEA in the germline V gene. Unmatched junction bases numbered 4, after V lost 5 bases and J lost 5 bases. The CDR3 region has the DNA TGTGCCAGCAGCCGAGCGGGGGGAAACGAGCAGTACTTC. Translating gives CASSRAGGNEQYF.

The chain has TRBV19 and TRBJ1-1, with a tentative D call TRBD1 (5 bases). Trimming took 3 bases from V and 0 from J, leaving 26 bases between them. The germline V gene has CDR1 LNHDA and CDR2 SQIVND (reference sequence). This CDR3 region has 20 residues. The CDR3 DNA sequence: TGTGCCAGTAGTATTGCACCTTGGGGGAGGGTCCTTACCTTGAACACTGAAGCTTTCTTT. Translating it yields CASSIAPWGRVLTLNTEAFF. The full variable domain, rest sourced from reference TRBV19 and TRBJ1-1, is DGGITQSPKYLFRKEGQNVTLSCEQNLNHDAMYWYRQDPGQGLRLIYYSQIVNDFQKGDIAEGYSVSREKKESFPLTVTSAQKNPTAFYLCASSIAPWGRVLTLNTEAFFGQGTRLTVV.

The J gene is TRBJ1-6, the V gene TRBV6-5; tentative D call: TRBD1 (5 bases). Germline CDR1 is MNHEY and CDR2 is SVGAGI. V was shortened by 6 bases and J by 8 bases, with 14 bases between the two germline ends. This CDR3 has 14 residues. CDR3 sequence: CASRPIWGDSPLHF. As DNA, the CDR3 is TGTGCCAGCAGGCCCATCTGGGGCGATTCACCCCTCCACTTT.

The DNA for the CDR3 is TGTGCCAGCAGCCCCGCGCAGGACTATGGCTACACCTTC. Translated: CASSPAQDYGYTF. The gene calls are TRBV7-2 and TRBJ1-2; D is uncertain. The CDR3 is 13 residues long. V lost 5 bases, J lost 3 bases, and 10 bases lay in between. Germline V gene sequence: CDR1 SGHTA, CDR2 FQGNSA.

The chain links TRBV5-1 to TRBJ2-5, with no clear D. The germline V gene has CDR1 SGHRS and CDR2 YFSETQ. There are 14 residues in the CDR3. V lost 2 bases, J lost 0 bases, and 8 bases lay in between. CDR3 loop: CASSLNGHQETQYF. The CDR3 nucleotides are TGCGCCAGCAGCTTAAATGGGCACCAAGAGACCCAGTACTTC.

The V gene is TRBV16, the J gene TRBJ1-1; possible D gene TRBD1, 6 bases. Germline CDR1 KGHSY, CDR2 FQNENV. The ends were cut back, 0 bases at V and 10 bases at J, with 15 bases in the middle. The CDR3 totals 14 residues. CDR3 residues: CASSQSQGRRGAFF. The CDR3 nucleotides are TGTGCCAGCAGCCAATCTCAGGGGCGCAGGGGAGCTTTCTTT.

V gene TRBV7-2 combines with J gene TRBJ2-3; 8 bases map to TRBD2. V shed 2 bases and J 2 bases; nucleotides not matched to a gene: 6. In germline, CDR1 is SGHTA, CDR2 FQGNSA. CDR3 length: 16 amino acids. DNA of the CDR3: TGTGCCAGCAGCTTACGGGGCGGGGGGTACACAGATACGCAGTATTTT. Its protein product is CASSLRGGGYTDTQYF.

This clone was recorded once. This chain joins TRBV10-3 and TRBJ2-3, with TRBD2 identical over 11 bases. The CDR3 covers 16 residues. V lost 4 bases to trimming and J lost 5 bases; unmatched junction nucleotides: 8. The germline V gene has CDR1 ENHRY and CDR2 SYGVKD. The CDR3 protein is CAISVSTSGGGDTQYF. In nucleotides, the CDR3 is TGTGCCATCAGTGTGAGCACTAGCGGGGGTGGAGATACGCAGTATTTT.

The gene calls are TRBV10-3 and TRBJ2-2, with 13 nucleotides matching TRBD2. The germline V gene has CDR1 ENHRY and CDR2 SYGVKD. CDR3 length equals 16 residues. V was pared by 3 bases and J by 7 bases, with 5 bases of the junction left unmatched. CDR3 residues: CAISDGLAGVDGELFF. In DNA, the CDR3 is TGTGCCATCAGTGATGGACTAGCGGGGGTAGACGGGGAGCTGTTTTTT.

The V and J genes are TRBV11-2 and TRBJ2-5; no clear D. CDR1 and CDR2 from the germline V gene are SGHAT and FQNNGV. V gave up 2 bases and J gave up 3 bases, with 4 bases separating them. CDR3 length equals 12 residues. The CDR3 DNA follows: TGTGCCAGCAGCTTATCCGAAGAGACCCAGTACTTC. Residues: CASSLSEETQYF.

The chain links TRBV5-5 to TRBJ1-1, with a tentative D call TRBD1 (5 bases). Germline CDR1 reads SGHKS; CDR2 reads YYEKEE (reference sequence). The CDR3 loop spans 14 amino acids. The V end lost 3 bases, the J end lost 7 bases, and 16 bases lay between the germline ends. This CDR3 reads CASSSQVIQGEAFF. The CDR3 nucleotides are TGTGCCAGCAGCTCACAGGTGATTCAGGGTGAAGCTTTCTTT.